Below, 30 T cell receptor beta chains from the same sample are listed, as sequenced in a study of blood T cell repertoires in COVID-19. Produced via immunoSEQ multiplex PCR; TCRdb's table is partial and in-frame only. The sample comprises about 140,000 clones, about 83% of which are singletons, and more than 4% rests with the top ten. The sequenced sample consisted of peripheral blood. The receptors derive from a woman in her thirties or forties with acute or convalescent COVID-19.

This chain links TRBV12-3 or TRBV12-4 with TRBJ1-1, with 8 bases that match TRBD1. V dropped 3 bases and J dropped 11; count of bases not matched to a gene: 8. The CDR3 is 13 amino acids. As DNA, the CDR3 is TGTGCCAGCAGTTTTGACAGGGGACGAGGGGCTTTCTTT. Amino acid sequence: CASSFDRGRGAFF.

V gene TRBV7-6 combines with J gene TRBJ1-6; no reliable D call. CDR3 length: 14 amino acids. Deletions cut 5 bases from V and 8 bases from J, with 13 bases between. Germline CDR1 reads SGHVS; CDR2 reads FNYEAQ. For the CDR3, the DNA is TGTGCCAGCAGCGGAGGTCGGAGGGATTCACCCCTCCACTTT. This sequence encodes CASSGGRRDSPLHF.

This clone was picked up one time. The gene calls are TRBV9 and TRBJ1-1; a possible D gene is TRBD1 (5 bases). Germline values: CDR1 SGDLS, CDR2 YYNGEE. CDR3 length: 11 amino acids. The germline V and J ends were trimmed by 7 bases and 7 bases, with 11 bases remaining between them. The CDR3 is CASGGGGEAFF. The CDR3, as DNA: TGTGCCAGCGGTGGGGGAGGTGAAGCTTTCTTT.

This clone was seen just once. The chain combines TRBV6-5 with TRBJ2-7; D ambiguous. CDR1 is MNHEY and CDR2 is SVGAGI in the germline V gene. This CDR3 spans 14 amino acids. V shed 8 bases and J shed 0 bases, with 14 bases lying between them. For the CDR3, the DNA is TGTGCCAGCTCCTCCCTGACAAACTCCTACGAGCAGTACTTC. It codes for CASSSLTNSYEQYF.

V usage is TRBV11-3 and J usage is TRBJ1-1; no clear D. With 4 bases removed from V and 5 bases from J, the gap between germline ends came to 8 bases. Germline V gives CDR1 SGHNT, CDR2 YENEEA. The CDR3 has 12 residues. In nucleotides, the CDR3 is TGTGCCAGCAGCTCTGGCGGAACTGAAGCTTTCTTT. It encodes CASSSGGTEAFF.

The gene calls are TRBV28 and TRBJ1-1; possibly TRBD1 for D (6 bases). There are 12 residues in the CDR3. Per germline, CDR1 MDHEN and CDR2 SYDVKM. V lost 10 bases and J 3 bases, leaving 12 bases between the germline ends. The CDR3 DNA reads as TGTGCCACGGGGGGACAAGACACTGAAGCTTTCTTT. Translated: CATGGQDTEAFF.

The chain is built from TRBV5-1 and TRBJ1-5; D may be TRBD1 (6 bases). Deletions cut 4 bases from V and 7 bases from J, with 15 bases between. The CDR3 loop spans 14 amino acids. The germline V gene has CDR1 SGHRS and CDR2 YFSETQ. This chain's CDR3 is CASSLRGGGQPQHF. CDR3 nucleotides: TGCGCCAGCAGCCTTCGGGGGGGCGGACAGCCCCAGCATTTT.

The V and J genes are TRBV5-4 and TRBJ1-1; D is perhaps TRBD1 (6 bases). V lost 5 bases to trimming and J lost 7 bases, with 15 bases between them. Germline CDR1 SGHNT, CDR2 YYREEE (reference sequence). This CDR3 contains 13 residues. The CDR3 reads CASSHRVSGEAFF. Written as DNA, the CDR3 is TGTGCCAGCAGTCACAGGGTGTCGGGTGAAGCTTTCTTT.

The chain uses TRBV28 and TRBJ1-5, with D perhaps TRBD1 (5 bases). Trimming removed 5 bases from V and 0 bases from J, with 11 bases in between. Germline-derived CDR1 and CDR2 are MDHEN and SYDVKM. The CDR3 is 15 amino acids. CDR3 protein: CASSGQTYSNQPQHF. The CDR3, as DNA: TGTGCCAGCAGTGGACAAACTTATAGCAATCAGCCCCAGCATTTT.

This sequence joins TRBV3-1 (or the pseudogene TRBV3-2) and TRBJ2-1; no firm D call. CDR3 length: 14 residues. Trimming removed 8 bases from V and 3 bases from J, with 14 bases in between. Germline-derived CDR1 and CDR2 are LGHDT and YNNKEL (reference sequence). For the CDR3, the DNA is TGTGCCAGCCCGCCGCTGGCCAGCTACAATGAGCAGTTCTTC. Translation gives CASPPLASYNEQFF.

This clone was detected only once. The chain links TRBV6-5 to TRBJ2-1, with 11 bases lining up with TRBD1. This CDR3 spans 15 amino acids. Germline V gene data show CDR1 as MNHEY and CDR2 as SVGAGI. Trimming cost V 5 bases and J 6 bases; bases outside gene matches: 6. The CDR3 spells CASSNRDRGSNEQFF. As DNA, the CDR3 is TGTGCCAGCAGTAACCGGGACAGGGGGAGCAATGAGCAGTTCTTC.

CDR3 DNA sequence: TGTGCCAGCAGTTACGGTGGGACAGATCAGCCCCAGCATTTT. Residues: CASSYGGTDQPQHF. V gene TRBV6-5 combines with J gene TRBJ1-5, with 7 nucleotides matching TRBD1. The length of the CDR3 is 14 residues. V lost 2 bases and J lost 5; bases outside the gene matches: 3. The germline V gene encodes CDR1 MNHEY and CDR2 SVGAGI.

CDR3 coding DNA: TGTGCCAGCAGCTTAGTCCAGCCAGGCCGCAATCAGCCCCAGCATTTT. Translation: CASSLVQPGRNQPQHF. V gene TRBV13 combines with J gene TRBJ1-5; D not resolved. Germline V gene sequence: CDR1 PRHDT, CDR2 FYEKMQ (reference sequence). Trimming removed 1 base at V and 2 bases at J, with 12 bases between. The CDR3 extends over 16 amino acids.

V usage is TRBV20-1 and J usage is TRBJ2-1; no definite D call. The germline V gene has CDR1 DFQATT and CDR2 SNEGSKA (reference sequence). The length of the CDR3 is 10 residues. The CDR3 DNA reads TGCACCACAGAATTCAATGAGCAGTTCTTC. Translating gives CTTEFNEQFF.

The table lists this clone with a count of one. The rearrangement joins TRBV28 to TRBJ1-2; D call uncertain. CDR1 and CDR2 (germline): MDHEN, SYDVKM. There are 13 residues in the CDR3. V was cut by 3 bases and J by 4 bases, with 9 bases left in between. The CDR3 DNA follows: TGTGCCAGCAGTTTGGCCAAATCCTATGGCTACACCTTC. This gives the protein CASSLAKSYGYTF.

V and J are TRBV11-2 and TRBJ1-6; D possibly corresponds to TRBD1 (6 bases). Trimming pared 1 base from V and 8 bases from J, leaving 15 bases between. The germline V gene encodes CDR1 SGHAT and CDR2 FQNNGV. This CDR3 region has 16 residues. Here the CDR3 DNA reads TGTGCCAGCAGCTTAGCGTGGGCAGGGGTGGATTCACCCCTCCACTTT. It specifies CASSLAWAGVDSPLHF.

CDR3 coding DNA: TGTGCCATCGGGGGACAGCTTTACTATGGCTACACCTTC. This gives the protein CAIGGQLYYGYTF. The J gene is TRBJ1-2, the V gene TRBV10-3; 7 nucleotides agree with TRBD1. The germline CDR1 and CDR2 sequences are ENHRY and SYGVKD. V lost 8 bases to trimming and J lost 3 bases; unmatched junction nucleotides: 6. The CDR3 sequence is 13 residues long.

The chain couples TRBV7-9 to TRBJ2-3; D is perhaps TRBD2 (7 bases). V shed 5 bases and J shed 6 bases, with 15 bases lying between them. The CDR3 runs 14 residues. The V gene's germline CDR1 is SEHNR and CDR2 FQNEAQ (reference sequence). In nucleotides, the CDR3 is TGTGCCAGCAGCCATAGCAGGGGAGGGGATACGCAGTATTTT. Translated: CASSHSRGGDTQYF.

DNA for the CDR3: TGTGCCAGCAACGGTCTAGCGGGGGGCCTACAGTACTTC. It translates to CASNGLAGGLQYF. The chain couples TRBV7-2 to TRBJ2-5; 11 positions match TRBD2. This CDR3 has 13 amino acids. Germline values: CDR1 SGHTA, CDR2 FQGNSA. J lost 11 bases, V lost 7 bases, and 9 bases had no gene match. The full variable domain, completed using reference TRBV7-2 and TRBJ2-5, is GAGVSQSPSNKVTEKGKDVELRCDPISGHTALYWYRQSLGQGLEFLIYFQGNSAPDKSGLPSDRFSAERTGGSVSTLTIQRTQQEDSAVYLCASNGLAGGLQYFGPGTRLLVL.

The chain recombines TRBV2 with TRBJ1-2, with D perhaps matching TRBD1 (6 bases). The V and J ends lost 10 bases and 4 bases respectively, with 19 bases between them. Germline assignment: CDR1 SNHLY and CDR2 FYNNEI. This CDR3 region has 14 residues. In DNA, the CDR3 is TGTGCCACTAACCGCCCCAGGGACATCTATGGCTACACCTTC. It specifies CATNRPRDIYGYTF.

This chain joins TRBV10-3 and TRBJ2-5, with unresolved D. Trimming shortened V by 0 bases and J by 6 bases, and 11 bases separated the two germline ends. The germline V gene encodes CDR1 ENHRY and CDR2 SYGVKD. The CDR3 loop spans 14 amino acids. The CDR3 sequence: CAISESTTSKTQYF. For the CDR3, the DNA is TGTGCCATCAGTGAGTCGACAACCTCGAAGACCCAGTACTTC.

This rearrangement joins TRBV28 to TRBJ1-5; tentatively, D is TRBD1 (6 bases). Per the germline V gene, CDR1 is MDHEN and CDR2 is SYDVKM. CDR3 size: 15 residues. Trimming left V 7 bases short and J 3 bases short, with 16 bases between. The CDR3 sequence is CASTVSDRLNQPQHF. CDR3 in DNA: TGTGCCAGCACCGTATCCGACAGGCTCAATCAGCCCCAGCATTTT.

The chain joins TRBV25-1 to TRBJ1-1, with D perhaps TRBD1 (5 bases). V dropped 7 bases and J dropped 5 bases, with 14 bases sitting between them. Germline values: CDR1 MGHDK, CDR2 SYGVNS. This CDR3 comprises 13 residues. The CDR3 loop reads CASKGQGQTEAFF. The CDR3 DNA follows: TGTGCCAGCAAGGGTCAGGGCCAGACTGAAGCTTTCTTT. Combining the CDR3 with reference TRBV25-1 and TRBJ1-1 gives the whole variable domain EADIYQTPRYLVIGTGKKITLECSQTMGHDKMYWYQQDPGMELHLIHYSYGVNSTEKGDLSSESTVSRIRTEHFPLTLESARPSHTSQYLCASKGQGQTEAFFGQGTRLTVV.

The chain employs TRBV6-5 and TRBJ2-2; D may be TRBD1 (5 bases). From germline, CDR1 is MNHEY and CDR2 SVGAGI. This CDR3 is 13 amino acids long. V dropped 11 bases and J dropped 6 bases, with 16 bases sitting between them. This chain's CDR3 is CAGSRAHPGELFF. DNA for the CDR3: TGTGCCGGCTCCAGGGCGCACCCCGGGGAGCTGTTTTTT.

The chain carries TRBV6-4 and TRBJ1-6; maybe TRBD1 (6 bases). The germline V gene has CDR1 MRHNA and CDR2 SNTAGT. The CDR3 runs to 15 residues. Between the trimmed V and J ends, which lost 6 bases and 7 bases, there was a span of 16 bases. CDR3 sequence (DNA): TGTGCCAGCAGGGTTGAGGACAGTGGAAATTCACCCCTCCACTTT. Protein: CASRVEDSGNSPLHF.

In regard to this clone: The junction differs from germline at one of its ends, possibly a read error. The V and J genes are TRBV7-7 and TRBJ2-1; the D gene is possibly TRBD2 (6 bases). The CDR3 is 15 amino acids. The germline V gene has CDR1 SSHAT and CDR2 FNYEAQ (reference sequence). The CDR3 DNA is TGTGCTAGCAGCTTATCTCTAGCGTCGTACAATGAGCAGTTCTTC. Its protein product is CASSLSLASYNEQFF.

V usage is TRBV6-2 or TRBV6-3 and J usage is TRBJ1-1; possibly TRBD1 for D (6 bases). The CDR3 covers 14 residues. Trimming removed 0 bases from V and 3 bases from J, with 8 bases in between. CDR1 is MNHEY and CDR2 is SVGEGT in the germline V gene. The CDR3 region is CASSYSTGDTEAFF. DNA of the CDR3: TGTGCCAGCAGTTACTCGACAGGTGACACTGAAGCTTTCTTT.

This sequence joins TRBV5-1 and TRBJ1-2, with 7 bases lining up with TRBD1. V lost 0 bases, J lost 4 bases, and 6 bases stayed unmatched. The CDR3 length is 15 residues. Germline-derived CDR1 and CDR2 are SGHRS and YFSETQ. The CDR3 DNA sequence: TGCGCCAGCAGCTTGGAAGGGGGCGCGGGCTATGGCTACACCTTC. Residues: CASSLEGGAGYGYTF.

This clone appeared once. In DNA form, the CDR3 reads TGTGCCTGGAGTGCCGGGACATCATCCTACGAGCAGTACTTC. Translating gives CAWSAGTSSYEQYF. This chain links TRBV30 with TRBJ2-7; D possibly corresponds to TRBD1 (6 bases). Deletions cut 1 base from V and 1 base from J, with 11 bases between. This CDR3 is 14 amino acids long. Germline-derived CDR1 and CDR2 are GTSNPN and SVGIG (reference sequence).

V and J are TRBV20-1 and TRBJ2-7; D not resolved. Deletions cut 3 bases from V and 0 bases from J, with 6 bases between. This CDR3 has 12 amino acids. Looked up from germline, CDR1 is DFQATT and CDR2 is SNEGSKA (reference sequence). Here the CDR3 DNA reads TGCAGTGCTAGTCTAAGCTCCTACGAGCAGTACTTC. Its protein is CSASLSSYEQYF.